The present T cell receptor (beta chain) was sequenced within a study of T cell responses to AZD1222 COVID-19 vaccine. The germline gives CDR1 SEHNR, CDR2 FQNEAQ (reference sequence). V was pared by 5 bases and J by 2 bases, with 8 bases of the junction left unmatched. The CDR3 has 15 residues. Sequencing was performed with immunoSEQ multiplex PCR; in TCRdb, only in-frame clones are kept and a portion is missing. This sample has about 120,000 clones, with over 75% found just once. The sequence was obtained from an adult in good health. The sample consisted of peripheral blood, taken on day 0 of AZD1222 vaccination. The chain is built from TRBV7-9 and TRBJ2-7; 8 nucleotides align to TRBD1. CDR3: CASSQWDRLTYEQYF. The CDR3 nucleotides are TGTGCCAGCAGCCAATGGGACAGGCTAACCTACGAGCAGTACTTC.